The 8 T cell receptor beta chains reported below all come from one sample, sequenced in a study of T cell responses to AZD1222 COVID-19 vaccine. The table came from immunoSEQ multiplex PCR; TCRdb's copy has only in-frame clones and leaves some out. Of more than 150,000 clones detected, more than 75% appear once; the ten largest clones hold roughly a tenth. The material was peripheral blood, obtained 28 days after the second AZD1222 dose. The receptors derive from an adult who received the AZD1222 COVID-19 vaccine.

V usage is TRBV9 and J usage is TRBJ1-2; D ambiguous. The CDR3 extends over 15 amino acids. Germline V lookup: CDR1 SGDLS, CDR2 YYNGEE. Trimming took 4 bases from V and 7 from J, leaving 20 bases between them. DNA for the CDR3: TGTGCCAGCAGCCCAGAAGCTCTCCGCGCCCTTGGCTACACCTTC. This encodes CASSPEALRALGYTF.

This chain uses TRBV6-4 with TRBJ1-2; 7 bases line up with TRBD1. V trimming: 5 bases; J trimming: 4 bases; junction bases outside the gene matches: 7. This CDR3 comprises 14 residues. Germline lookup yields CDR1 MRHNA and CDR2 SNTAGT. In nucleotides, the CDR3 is TGTGCCAGCAGTCCCTACAGGGGATCCTATGGCTACACCTTC. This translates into CASSPYRGSYGYTF.

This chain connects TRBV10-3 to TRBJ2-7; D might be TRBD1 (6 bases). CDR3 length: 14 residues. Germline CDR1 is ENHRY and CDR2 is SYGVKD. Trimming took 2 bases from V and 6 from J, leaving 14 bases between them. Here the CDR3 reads CAISEGRGKGEQYF. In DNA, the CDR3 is TGTGCCATCAGTGAGGGAAGGGGGAAAGGCGAGCAGTACTTC.

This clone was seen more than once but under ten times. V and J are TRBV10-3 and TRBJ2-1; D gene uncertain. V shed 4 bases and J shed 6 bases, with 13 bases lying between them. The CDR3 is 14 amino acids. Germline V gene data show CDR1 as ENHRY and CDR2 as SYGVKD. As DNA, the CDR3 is TGTGCCATCAGTGGTGGTATCAGGCGCAATGAGCAGTTCTTC. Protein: CAISGGIRRNEQFF.

DNA of the CDR3: TGTGCCAGCGGGCCCCGGGCTAGCGGGAGGGCCCTCTCCTACGAGCAGTACTTC. As protein: CASGPRASGRALSYEQYF. The chain has TRBV5-6 and TRBJ2-7; 12 bases agree with TRBD2. The germline gives CDR1 SGHDT, CDR2 YYEEEE. J lost 0 bases, V lost 7 bases, and 14 bases had no gene match. This CDR3 is built from 18 residues.

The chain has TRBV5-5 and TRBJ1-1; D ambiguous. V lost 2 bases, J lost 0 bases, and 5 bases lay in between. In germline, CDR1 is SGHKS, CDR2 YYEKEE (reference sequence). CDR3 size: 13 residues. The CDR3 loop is CASSFSVNTEAFF. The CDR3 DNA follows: TGTGCCAGCAGCTTCTCCGTGAACACTGAAGCTTTCTTT.

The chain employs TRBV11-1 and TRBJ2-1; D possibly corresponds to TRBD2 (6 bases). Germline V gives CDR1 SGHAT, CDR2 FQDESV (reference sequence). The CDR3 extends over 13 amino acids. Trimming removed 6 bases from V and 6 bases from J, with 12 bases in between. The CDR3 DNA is TGTGCCAGCAGTCTCGGAGGGGCCAATGAGCAGTTCTTC. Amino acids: CASSLGGANEQFF.

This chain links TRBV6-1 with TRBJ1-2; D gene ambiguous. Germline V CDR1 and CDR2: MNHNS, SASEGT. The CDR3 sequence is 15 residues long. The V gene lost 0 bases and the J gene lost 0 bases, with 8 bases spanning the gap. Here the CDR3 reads CASSEAGPANYGYTF. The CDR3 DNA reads TGTGCCAGCAGTGAAGCCGGGCCAGCTAACTATGGCTACACCTTC.